The 31 T cell receptor beta chains below were found in one sample sequenced in a study of CD8 T cells in Susac syndrome. RNA totalling roughly 0.5 to 1 ug underwent reverse transcription with random hexamers. TCRdb reanalysed the immunoSEQ multiplex PCR reads using MiXCR and keeps one entry per CDR3 protein. The table records 150,000 to 200,000 distinct CDR3 sequences, approximately 94% of them present only once. The sequenced sample consisted of CD4+ T cells from PBMCs. The receptors here all came from a human donor with Susac syndrome.

The gene calls are TRBV18 and TRBJ1-3; a possible D gene is TRBD1 (6 bases). The ends were cut back, 1 base at V and 0 bases at J, with 10 bases in the middle. Germline assignment: CDR1 KGHSH and CDR2 LQKENI. The CDR3 has 16 amino acids. CDR3 coding DNA: TGTGCCAGCTCACCACGACGGACAGACTCTGGAAACACCATATATTTT. Its protein is CASSPRRTDSGNTIYF.

V is TRBV30 and J is TRBJ2-1; D is uncertain. The CDR3 has 14 amino acids. Germline loops: CDR1 GTSNPN, CDR2 SVGIG (reference sequence). Trimming cost V 1 base and J 2 bases, with 9 bases left between them. This chain's CDR3 is CAWSGLLTYNEQFF. The CDR3 DNA sequence: TGTGCCTGGAGTGGTCTACTGACCTACAATGAGCAGTTCTTC.

The CDR3 bases are TGTGCCAGCAGCTTAGAGACCCAGTACTTC. Translation: CASSLETQYF. The chain carries TRBV5-8 and TRBJ2-5; D is uncertain. V was pared by 2 bases and J by 4 bases, with 0 bases between. CDR3 length equals 10 residues. CDR1 and CDR2 from the germline V gene are SGHTS and YDEGEE.

This clonotype was observed once. DNA for the CDR3: TGTGCCAGTAGTATATTGGTGGATTCACCCCTCCACTTT. This translates into CASSILVDSPLHF. The rearrangement uses TRBV19 and TRBJ1-6; no clear D. V was trimmed by 2 bases and J by 8 bases, leaving 7 bases between them. Germline CDR1 reads LNHDA; CDR2 reads SQIVND (reference sequence). The CDR3 covers 13 residues. The full variable domain, in which reference TRBV19 and TRBJ1-6 provide the parts outside the CDR3, is DGGITQSPKYLFRKEGQNVTLSCEQNLNHDAMYWYRQDPGQGLRLIYYSQIVNDFQKGDIAEGYSVSREKKESFPLTVTSAQKNPTAFYLCASSILVDSPLHFGNGTRLTVT.

The chain links TRBV9 to TRBJ2-7; D is ambiguous. This CDR3 is built from 14 residues. Trimming removed 0 bases from V and 2 bases from J, with 9 bases in between. The germline V gene encodes CDR1 SGDLS and CDR2 YYNGEE. Here the CDR3 reads CASSVDWVAYEQYF. In DNA form, the CDR3 reads TGTGCCAGCAGCGTAGATTGGGTGGCCTACGAGCAGTACTTC.

This chain links TRBV29-1 with TRBJ2-7; no clear D. The V gene's germline CDR1 is SQVTM and CDR2 ANQGSEA. The CDR3 runs 11 residues. Trimming pared 6 bases from V and 4 bases from J, leaving 10 bases between. This CDR3 reads CSVHAEYEQYF. The CDR3, as DNA: TGCAGCGTCCATGCGGAGTACGAGCAGTACTTC.

The CDR3 reads CASRRDRDSSPLHF. As DNA, the CDR3 is TGTGCCAGCAGAAGGGACAGGGATAGTTCACCCCTCCACTTT. The chain joins TRBV7-9 to TRBJ1-6; 9 bases map to TRBD1. From germline, CDR1 is SEHNR and CDR2 FQNEAQ (reference sequence). The J segment lost 9 bases and the V segment lost 6 bases, leaving 6 bases of the junction unmatched. CDR3 length: 14 amino acids.

The CDR3 protein is CASSSEGDSEKLFF. CDR3 nucleotide sequence: TGCGCCAGCAGCTCGGAAGGCGACTCTGAAAAACTGTTTTTT. The chain carries TRBV5-1 and TRBJ1-4; D unresolved. The CDR3 extends over 14 amino acids. Germline values: CDR1 SGHRS, CDR2 YFSETQ. V was cut by 3 bases and J by 7 bases, with 13 bases left in between.

The CDR3 region is CASSVGGIYGYTF. In nucleotides, the CDR3 is TGTGCCAGCAGCGTAGGAGGGATCTATGGCTACACCTTC. This chain uses TRBV9 with TRBJ1-2; D unresolved. With 0 bases removed from V and 4 bases from J, the gap between germline ends came to 7 bases. The germline V gene has CDR1 SGDLS and CDR2 YYNGEE. This CDR3 contains 13 residues.

The V and J genes are TRBV10-3 and TRBJ1-4; no reliable D call. Trimming pared 10 bases from V and 7 bases from J, leaving 16 bases between. The CDR3 extends over 13 amino acids. Germline V lookup: CDR1 ENHRY, CDR2 SYGVKD. Here the CDR3 reads CATSVGVGEKLFF. In nucleotides, the CDR3 is TGTGCCACCTCAGTGGGTGTAGGTGAAAAACTGTTTTTT.

The V gene is TRBV4-1, the J gene TRBJ2-1; D might be TRBD1 (6 bases). Per germline, CDR1 MGHRA and CDR2 YSYEKL. V was clipped by 0 bases and J by 0 bases, with 12 bases between them. The CDR3 runs to 17 residues. This chain's CDR3 is CASSQDPPGASYNEQFF. The CDR3, as DNA: TGCGCCAGCAGCCAAGACCCCCCAGGGGCCTCCTACAATGAGCAGTTCTTC.

This chain connects TRBV9 to TRBJ2-1; D perhaps matches TRBD1 (6 bases). The CDR3 extends over 14 amino acids. CDR1 is SGDLS and CDR2 is YYNGEE in the germline V gene. V lost 0 bases and J 6 bases, leaving 10 bases between the germline ends. In DNA, the CDR3 is TGTGCCAGCAGCGTAGAGAGGGGGATCAATGAGCAGTTCTTC. Protein product: CASSVERGINEQFF.

The chain links TRBV15 to TRBJ2-5; 9 nucleotides align to TRBD2. Germline assignment: CDR1 LNHNV and CDR2 YYDKDF (reference sequence). V lost 10 bases, J lost 2 bases, and 11 bases stayed unmatched. CDR3 length: 15 residues. CDR3 DNA: TGTGCCATCTCCTCCCGGGCGGGGGGGCAAGAGACCCAGTACTTC. This codes for CAISSRAGGQETQYF.

The chain couples TRBV29-1 to TRBJ1-2; D may be TRBD1 (5 bases). V dropped 3 bases and J dropped 0 bases, with 20 bases sitting between them. Germline CDR1 SQVTM, CDR2 ANQGSEA. This CDR3 is built from 17 residues. The CDR3 bases are TGCAGCGTTGAGCGGGGGAAAATCGGCGTGACTAACTATGGCTACACCTTC. Translation: CSVERGKIGVTNYGYTF.

This sequence joins TRBV20-1 and TRBJ1-2; no clear D gene. This CDR3 region has 10 residues. The germline CDR1 and CDR2 sequences are DFQATT and SNEGSKA (reference sequence). V lost 5 bases and J 4 bases, leaving 5 bases between the germline ends. CDR3 DNA: TGCAGTGCTCCTCTCTATGGCTACACCTTC. It is translated as CSAPLYGYTF.

The CDR3 here is CASSHPGLGGDTQYF. The DNA for the CDR3 is TGCGCCAGCAGCCACCCGGGACTGGGAGGAGATACGCAGTATTTT. The chain recombines TRBV4-3 with TRBJ2-3; maybe TRBD2 (6 bases). This CDR3 spans 15 amino acids. Trimming shortened V by 3 bases and J by 5 bases, and 15 bases separated the two germline ends. CDR1 and CDR2 (germline): LGHNA, YSLEER.

The DNA of the CDR3 is TGTGCCACCAGTTCAAGCACAGATACGCAGTATTTT. Its protein is CATSSSTDTQYF. The chain carries TRBV24-1 and TRBJ2-3; D is uncertain. Trimming stripped 6 bases from V and 0 bases from J, with 3 bases between. Germline CDR1 KGHDR, CDR2 SFDVKD. The CDR3 loop spans 12 amino acids.

CDR3 region: CSARDWGSSTDTQYF. CDR3 bases: TGCAGTGCTAGGGATTGGGGGAGTAGCACAGATACGCAGTATTTT. The chain carries TRBV20-1 and TRBJ2-3; possibly TRBD1 or TRBD2 for D (5 bases each). Per germline, CDR1 DFQATT and CDR2 SNEGSKA (reference sequence). This CDR3 comprises 15 residues. Trimming shortened V by 3 bases and J by 0 bases, and 13 bases separated the two germline ends.

This clonotype was seen a handful of times. The chain uses TRBV2 and TRBJ1-1, with unresolved D. The CDR3 extends over 13 amino acids. The germline gives CDR1 SNHLY, CDR2 FYNNEI. V was pared by 5 bases and J by 1 base, with 8 bases between. This CDR3 is CASSSAANTEAFF. The DNA of the CDR3 is TGTGCCAGCAGTTCGGCAGCGAACACTGAAGCTTTCTTT.

CDR3 DNA sequence: TGTGCCAGCAGGGGTGGGGCTCTAGGGGCCAGCACAGATACGCAGTATTTT. It encodes CASRGGALGASTDTQYF. The chain joins TRBV12-3 or TRBV12-4 to TRBJ2-3, with TRBD1 as a possible D gene (5 bases). V was cut by 6 bases and J by 0 bases, with 19 bases left in between. This CDR3 contains 17 residues.

J is TRBJ2-3 and V is TRBV29-1; 8 nucleotides align to TRBD1. Looked up from germline, CDR1 is SQVTM and CDR2 is ANQGSEA. There are 16 residues in the CDR3. V dropped 4 bases and J dropped 1; count of bases not matched to a gene: 10. Here the CDR3 reads CSVGDRKLRGTDTQYF. The DNA for the CDR3 is TGCAGCGTTGGGGACAGGAAATTGCGGGGCACAGATACGCAGTATTTT.

V and J are TRBV7-9 and TRBJ1-4; no clear D. The CDR3 length is 14 residues. CDR1 is SEHNR and CDR2 is FQNEAQ in the germline V gene (reference sequence). The V and J ends lost 5 bases and 0 bases respectively, with 7 bases between them. The CDR3 loop reads CASSTRATNEKLFF. The CDR3 DNA is TGTGCCAGCAGCACGCGTGCAACTAATGAAAAACTGTTTTTT.

This clonotype was seen only once. The chain links TRBV18 to TRBJ2-1, with D perhaps matching TRBD2 (6 bases). Germline V gene sequence: CDR1 KGHSH, CDR2 LQKENI. The CDR3 sequence is 15 residues long. With 3 bases removed from V and 5 bases from J, the gap between germline ends came to 14 bases. DNA of the CDR3: TGTGCCAGCTCACCCCGGGAGACTTCTAACAATGAGCAGTTCTTC. This sequence encodes CASSPRETSNNEQFF.

In DNA form, the CDR3 reads TGCAGTGCTAGCCTAACGGTGGAAGAGACCCAGTACTTC. It specifies CSASLTVEETQYF. This chain joins TRBV20-1 and TRBJ2-5; D remains unclear. The V end lost 3 bases, the J end lost 3 bases, and 11 bases lay between the germline ends. The CDR3 spans 13 residues. Germline V gene lookup returns CDR1 DFQATT and CDR2 SNEGSKA (reference sequence).

The chain employs TRBV30 and TRBJ2-3; a possible D gene is TRBD1 (5 bases). The CDR3 runs to 14 residues. Trimming left V 1 base short and J 1 base short, with 9 bases between. In germline, CDR1 is GTSNPN, CDR2 SVGIG (reference sequence). The chain's CDR3 is CAWSGGLGTDTQYF. The CDR3 region has the DNA TGTGCCTGGAGTGGGGGCCTCGGCACAGATACGCAGTATTTT.

CDR3 amino acids: CSARLSGRGTEAFF. For the CDR3, the DNA is TGCAGTGCTAGGCTTTCAGGGAGAGGCACTGAAGCTTTCTTT. This chain links TRBV20-1 with TRBJ1-1; TRBD1 is a possible D gene (5 bases). This CDR3 comprises 14 residues. The germline CDR1 and CDR2 sequences are DFQATT and SNEGSKA (reference sequence). Trimming took 3 bases from V and 4 from J, leaving 15 bases between them.

The chain uses TRBV6-6 and TRBJ2-5; TRBD1 agrees at 7 bases. CDR1 is MNHNY and CDR2 is SVGAGI in the germline V gene (reference sequence). There are 13 residues in the CDR3. The V and J ends lost 7 bases and 7 bases, in that order; junction bases with no gene match: 9. CDR3 region: CASTRGSAGTQYF. The CDR3 coding sequence is TGTGCCAGCACCAGGGGGTCTGCGGGGACCCAGTACTTC.

This clonotype was seen only once. The V and J genes are TRBV6-2 or TRBV6-3 and TRBJ1-2, with a tentative D call TRBD1 (5 bases). Germline V gene data show CDR1 as MNHEY and CDR2 as SVGEGT. The length of the CDR3 is 19 residues. The ends were cut back, 2 bases at V and 5 bases at J, with 27 bases in the middle. CDR3 sequence: CASSYPLGDVRTTTYGYTF. The CDR3 coding sequence is TGTGCCAGCAGTTACCCCCTAGGGGACGTTAGGACAACGACTTATGGCTACACCTTC.

The genes are TRBV12-3 or TRBV12-4 and TRBJ2-3; 8 nucleotides line up with TRBD2. The CDR3 loop spans 13 amino acids. After removal of 6 bases from V and 4 bases from J, the junction contained 3 bases not matched to a gene. The CDR3 DNA sequence: TGTGCCAGCAGCGTTAGCGGGGCAGATACGCAGTATTTT. Its protein is CASSVSGADTQYF.

The chain employs TRBV6-5 and TRBJ1-1; D is undetermined. With 5 bases removed from V and 4 bases from J, the gap between germline ends came to 8 bases. The CDR3 runs to 12 residues. CDR1 and CDR2 from the germline V gene are MNHEY and SVGAGI. In nucleotides, the CDR3 is TGTGCCAGCAGTCTTAGCGGCACTGAAGCTTTCTTT. Protein sequence: CASSLSGTEAFF.

The table lists this clonotype with a count of one. V usage is TRBV20-1 and J usage is TRBJ2-5; 10 bases are shared with TRBD2. Germline trimming cut 6 bases from V and 5 bases from J; bases unmatched to any gene: 12. CDR1 is DFQATT and CDR2 is SNEGSKA in the germline V gene (reference sequence). The CDR3 is 15 amino acids. CDR3 DNA sequence: TGCAGTGCATCCAGCGGGGGGGTCGGTTCGGAGACCCAGTACTTC. It encodes CSASSGGVGSETQYF.